A single sample gave rise to the 16 T cell receptor beta chains below, sequenced in a study of PD-1 blockade in classical Hodgkin lymphoma. Each patient experienced a relapse that followed autologous stem cell transplantation, and brentuximab vedotin exposure varied. Method: immunoSEQ multiplex PCR; TCRdb's copy keeps in-frame clones and lacks some. The sample holds some 100,000 clones; 80% to 90% are singletons and the top ten take around 6.6%. This sample comprised peripheral blood mononuclear cells (PBMCs), obtained before the second cycle of nivolumab. These TCRs come from a human donor with classical Hodgkin lymphoma.

This clone was counted once. The chain is built from TRBV11-2 and TRBJ2-3; 8 positions agree with TRBD2. The CDR3 has 16 amino acids. With V trimmed by 4 bases and J by 0 bases, 6 bases remained unmatched. Germline V lookup: CDR1 SGHAT, CDR2 FQNNGV. This CDR3 is CASSSIAGISTDTQYF. CDR3 DNA: TGTGCCAGCAGCTCTATAGCGGGGATTAGCACAGATACGCAGTATTTT.

In its sample, this clone was seen a few times. The chain combines TRBV29-1 with TRBJ1-2, with 8 bases lining up with TRBD1. Germline V CDR1 and CDR2: SQVTM, ANQGSEA. CDR3 length: 15 residues. The junction had 5 bases not matched to a gene; V was cut back by 0 bases and J by 2 bases. The CDR3 region has the DNA TGCAGCGTTGAAGACGGGAGGACAGGGAACTATGGCTACACCTTC. Translation gives CSVEDGRTGNYGYTF.

The J gene is TRBJ2-5, the V gene TRBV7-2; TRBD2 aligns across 7 bases. This CDR3 spans 15 amino acids. From germline, CDR1 is SGHTA and CDR2 FQGNSA. Germline trimming cut 7 bases from V and 3 bases from J; bases unmatched to any gene: 11. For the CDR3, the DNA is TGTGCCAGCACCCCTGGGGGGGGGATAGAAGAGACCCAGTACTTC. Translating it yields CASTPGGGIEETQYF.

The rearrangement links TRBV5-1 to TRBJ1-4, with D possibly being TRBD1 (6 bases). Germline V lookup: CDR1 SGHRS, CDR2 YFSETQ. The CDR3 has 19 residues. The ends were cut back, 1 base at V and 0 bases at J, with 19 bases in the middle. This CDR3 reads CASSLSRDKDKPTNEKLFF. Here the CDR3 DNA reads TGCGCCAGCAGCTTGTCCCGGGACAAAGATAAACCAACTAATGAAAAACTGTTTTTT.

The chain is built from TRBV28 and TRBJ1-4; unclear D gene. Trimming stripped 7 bases from V and 0 bases from J, with 15 bases between. CDR1 and CDR2 (germline): MDHEN, SYDVKM. CDR3 length equals 16 residues. CDR3 DNA: TGTGCCAGCACCTTCTACTCAGGAGCAACTAATGAAAAACTGTTTTTT. Translating it yields CASTFYSGATNEKLFF. The whole variable domain, filled in from reference TRBV28 and TRBJ1-4, reads DVKVTQSSRYLVKRTGEKVFLECVQDMDHENMFWYRQDPGLGLRLIYFSYDVKMKEKGDIPEGYSVSREKKERFSLILESASTNQTSMYLCASTFYSGATNEKLFFGSGTQLSVL.

J is TRBJ1-1 and V is TRBV4-1, with D maybe TRBD1 (6 bases). CDR1 is MGHRA and CDR2 is YSYEKL in the germline V gene. The CDR3 consists of 14 residues. V shed 0 bases and J shed 5 bases, with 10 bases lying between them. The CDR3 DNA reads TGCGCCAGCAGCCAAGAGGGGGCTCGGACTGAAGCTTTCTTT. Translation: CASSQEGARTEAFF.

The chain has TRBV11-3 and TRBJ1-6; D is unclear. Trimming shortened V by 5 bases and J by 8 bases, and 16 bases separated the two germline ends. The CDR3 contains 15 residues. The germline V gene has CDR1 SGHNT and CDR2 YENEEA. This chain's CDR3 is CASSPRQKQYSPLHF. For the CDR3, the DNA is TGTGCCAGCAGCCCCAGACAAAAACAGTATTCACCCCTCCACTTT.

The chain links TRBV7-9 to TRBJ1-1, with D uncertain. Per the germline V gene, CDR1 is SEHNR and CDR2 is FQNEAQ (reference sequence). The CDR3 covers 16 residues. V was cut by 4 bases and J by 1 base, with 16 bases left in between. CDR3 residues: CASSSVGGLKNTEAFF. The CDR3 nucleotides are TGTGCCAGCAGCTCAGTTGGTGGCCTTAAGAACACTGAAGCTTTCTTT.

V usage is TRBV6-1 and J usage is TRBJ2-3; 9 nucleotides align to TRBD1. The CDR3 consists of 15 residues. With 6 bases clipped from V and 0 bases from J, the junction kept 4 bases outside the gene matches. The V gene's germline CDR1 is MNHNS and CDR2 SASEGT. Here the CDR3 DNA reads TGTGCCAGCAGGGGGACAGGGATAAGCACAGATACGCAGTATTTT. It encodes CASRGTGISTDTQYF.

The chain has TRBV7-2 and TRBJ2-3; the D gene is possibly TRBD2 (5 bases). Germline values: CDR1 SGHTA, CDR2 FQGNSA. The CDR3 runs 15 residues. V was trimmed by 0 bases and J by 8 bases, leaving 15 bases between them. CDR3 protein: CASSLAAGWERTQYF. CDR3 nucleotides: TGTGCCAGCAGCTTAGCCGCGGGTTGGGAGCGTACGCAGTATTTT.

The rearrangement joins TRBV2 to TRBJ1-2; 9 nucleotides align to TRBD1. J gave up 6 bases and V 6 bases, and 2 bases lay outside the gene matches. The germline V gene has CDR1 SNHLY and CDR2 FYNNEI. This CDR3 contains 12 residues. CDR3 amino acids: CASSRQGDGYTF. CDR3 DNA: TGTGCCAGCAGCCGACAGGGGGATGGCTACACCTTC.

The CDR3 reads CASTRGALTYNEQFF. In DNA, the CDR3 is TGTGCCAGCACTAGGGGGGCCCTAACCTACAATGAGCAGTTCTTC. The chain uses TRBV25-1 and TRBJ2-1; D may correspond to TRBD1 or TRBD2 (6 bases each). The CDR3 consists of 15 residues. Germline loops: CDR1 MGHDK, CDR2 SYGVNS. V was cut by 7 bases and J by 2 bases, with 15 bases left in between.

The chain combines TRBV7-2 with TRBJ1-1; D gene uncertain. Trimming pared 0 bases from V and 1 base from J, leaving 6 bases between. The germline CDR1 and CDR2 sequences are SGHTA and FQGNSA. The length of the CDR3 is 14 residues. The CDR3 loop is CASSLAGPNTEAFF. The CDR3 bases are TGTGCCAGCAGCTTAGCAGGGCCGAACACTGAAGCTTTCTTT.

The V gene is TRBV10-3, the J gene TRBJ2-5; the D gene is possibly TRBD2 (6 bases). Germline V gene sequence: CDR1 ENHRY, CDR2 SYGVKD. CDR3 length: 14 amino acids. V was cut by 2 bases and J by 7 bases, with 14 bases left in between. The CDR3 region is CAISEGRLLGTQYF. As DNA, the CDR3 is TGTGCCATCAGTGAGGGGAGGTTGCTGGGGACCCAGTACTTC.

The V and J genes are TRBV7-9 and TRBJ1-2; D not resolved. The germline V and J ends were trimmed by 1 base and 7 bases, with 4 bases remaining between them. The CDR3 length is 11 residues. Germline CDR1 SEHNR, CDR2 FQNEAQ (reference sequence). The CDR3 here is CASSLVPGYTF. CDR3 nucleotides: TGTGCCAGCAGCTTAGTACCTGGCTACACCTTC.

The rearrangement links TRBV21-1 to TRBJ1-2; the table assigns TRBD1, which was not confirmed against the DNA. TRBV21-1 is noted as a pseudogene. This CDR3 has 14 residues. CDR3 nucleotides: TGTGCCAGCGGATTCGACAGGGGTAGGAATGGCTACACCTTC. Residues: CASGFDRGRNGYTF.